What follows are 24 T cell receptor beta chains derived from one specimen sequenced in a study of regulatory T cells in long-lasting Graves disease. Libraries of TCR beta came from iRepertoire HTBI primers plus Arm-PCR of CDR3 regions. TCRdb used MiXCR to reprocess the multiplex PCR reads, holding one entry per CDR3 protein. The sample records roughly 520,000 distinct CDR3 sequences, around 12% being singletons. Specified time point: newly diagnosed GD, antithyroid drugs for less than 3 months. Generation of the TCR library employed RNA extracted from PBMCs. These data were also filed under a second study, of T cells in Graves' hyperthyroidism and ophthalmopathy.

Source: peripheral blood mononuclear cells (PBMCs), taken at new diagnosis, from a patient treated with antithyroid drugs. These receptors all come from a woman between 25 and 40 years old with Graves disease.

CDR3 protein: CASSLLAGVTHEQYF. DNA for the CDR3: TGTGCCAGCAGTTTACTAGCGGGAGTTACCCACGAGCAGTACTTC. The rearrangement uses TRBV28 and TRBJ2-7, with 10 positions matching TRBD2. The CDR3 loop spans 15 amino acids. CDR1 is MDHEN, CDR2 SYDVKM, per germline. V lost 2 bases, J lost 5 bases, and 6 bases stayed unmatched.

This clonotype was recorded at least ten times. The chain is built from TRBV28 and TRBJ2-7; 11 nucleotides align to TRBD2. Germline values: CDR1 MDHEN, CDR2 SYDVKM. V lost 3 bases, J lost 3 bases, and 7 bases stayed unmatched. The CDR3 is 16 amino acids. CDR3 DNA: TGTGCCAGCAGTTTTGGGGGAGGGACTAGCGGCTACGAGCAGTACTTC. Amino acids: CASSFGGGTSGYEQYF.

This clonotype was observed many times. The chain employs TRBV6-2 or TRBV6-3 and TRBJ2-1; 9 nucleotides align to TRBD1. Germline values: CDR1 MNHEY, CDR2 SVGEGT. With 6 bases clipped from V and 1 base from J, the junction kept 4 bases outside the gene matches. This CDR3 is built from 15 residues. For the CDR3, the DNA is TGTGCCAGCAGGTGGACAGGGGATTCCTACAATGAGCAGTTCTTC. Protein sequence: CASRWTGDSYNEQFF.

In this sample, this clonotype turned up many times. The chain employs TRBV11-2 and TRBJ2-7; 9 positions agree with TRBD1. Germline V gene sequence: CDR1 SGHAT, CDR2 FQNNGV. This CDR3 has 14 residues. V lost 5 bases to trimming and J lost 1 base; unmatched junction nucleotides: 3. The CDR3 protein is CASSPGQGSYEQYF. The CDR3 DNA sequence: TGTGCCAGCAGCCCCGGACAGGGGTCCTACGAGCAGTACTTC.

This clonotype was counted ten times or more. This chain connects TRBV2 to TRBJ1-5; TRBD1 might be the D (5 bases). V lost 1 base to trimming and J lost 0 bases, with 10 bases between them. The CDR3 spans 16 residues. CDR1 and CDR2 from the germline V gene are SNHLY and FYNNEI. For the CDR3, the DNA is TGTGCCAGCAGTGAAGGCCCAGGGTATAGCAATCAGCCCCAGCATTTT. Amino acids: CASSEGPGYSNQPQHF.

This clonotype was recorded many times. The germline gene is not matched at one end of the junction; a read error may be the cause. The chain is built from TRBV5-1 and TRBJ2-3; D is undetermined. CDR1 SGHRS and CDR2 YFSETQ come from the germline V gene. The CDR3 is 15 residues long. Here the CDR3 reads CASSLAVTGTDTQYF. In DNA, the CDR3 is TGTGCCAGCAGCTTGGCCGTAACGGGCACAGATACGCAGTATTTT.

This clonotype turned up a few times. This rearrangement joins TRBV7-9 to TRBJ2-7; a possible D gene is TRBD2 (5 bases). There are 12 residues in the CDR3. V lost 3 bases to trimming and J lost 6 bases, with 9 bases between them. Per the germline V gene, CDR1 is SEHNR and CDR2 is FQNEAQ (reference sequence). CDR3 loop: CASSFPGIEQYF. CDR3 nucleotides: TGTGCCAGCAGCTTCCCCGGGATCGAGCAGTACTTC.

The chain combines TRBV20-1 with TRBJ2-2; TRBD2 matches at 7 bases. V was clipped by 5 bases and J by 6 bases; unmatched bases: 9. Germline values: CDR1 DFQATT, CDR2 SNEGSKA (reference sequence). The CDR3 is 14 residues long. The chain's CDR3 is CSAANSRGAGELFF. CDR3 coding DNA: TGCAGTGCTGCCAACAGTCGGGGGGCCGGGGAGCTGTTTTTT.

This clonotype was seen many times. J is TRBJ2-1 and V is TRBV28; TRBD2 is a possible D gene (6 bases). The germline V gene encodes CDR1 MDHEN and CDR2 SYDVKM. The V end was cut by 6 bases, the J end by 7 bases, with 16 bases between. The CDR3 is made up of 14 amino acids. CDR3 nucleotides: TGTGCCAGCAGGGACCTCAGCGCGGGAAATGAGCAGTTCTTC. Translating it yields CASRDLSAGNEQFF.

There are many counts of this clonotype. The chain has TRBV5-1 and TRBJ2-7; perhaps TRBD2 as D (6 bases). CDR3 length equals 15 residues. V lost 4 bases and J 3 bases, leaving 17 bases between the germline ends. Germline V CDR1 and CDR2: SGHRS, YFSETQ. The CDR3 spells CASSPAPGVSYEQYF. Written as DNA, the CDR3 is TGCGCCAGCAGCCCGGCCCCGGGAGTCAGCTACGAGCAGTACTTC.

The chain is built from TRBV19 and TRBJ2-7; maybe TRBD1 (5 bases). This CDR3 has 13 amino acids. Between the trimmed V and J ends, which lost 4 bases and 5 bases, there was a span of 12 bases. The germline gives CDR1 LNHDA, CDR2 SQIVND (reference sequence). CDR3 sequence (DNA): TGTGCCAGTAGTAAGCAGGGTTACGACGAGCAGTACTTC. Its protein is CASSKQGYDEQYF.

This clonotype was seen repeatedly, ten times or more. This chain uses TRBV29-1 with TRBJ1-2, with D maybe TRBD1 (6 bases). The CDR3 totals 13 residues. Trimming left V 3 bases short and J 2 bases short, with 10 bases between. CDR1 is SQVTM and CDR2 is ANQGSEA in the germline V gene. CDR3 amino acids: CSVEAGHNYGYTF. The CDR3 nucleotides read TGCAGCGTTGAGGCGGGACACAACTATGGCTACACCTTC. Full variable domain (missing parts from reference TRBV29-1 and TRBJ1-2): SAVISQKPSRDICQRGTSLTIQCQVDSQVTMMFWYRQQPGQSLTLIATANQGSEATYESGFVIDKFPISRPNLTFSTLTVSNMSPEDSSIYLCSVEAGHNYGYTFGSGTRLTVV.

This clonotype was seen only a few times. This chain links TRBV5-1 with TRBJ2-3; possible D gene TRBD2, 5 bases. Trimming stripped 3 bases from V and 2 bases from J, with 25 bases between. CDR3 length equals 19 residues. From germline, CDR1 is SGHRS and CDR2 YFSETQ. The CDR3, as DNA: TGCGCCAGCAGCTCCCAATCCGGACTTTCCCCGGCCTTCACAGATACGCAGTATTTT. It translates to CASSSQSGLSPAFTDTQYF. Complete variable domain (other parts from reference TRBV5-1 and TRBJ2-3): KAGVTQTPRYLIKTRGQQVTLSCSPISGHRSVSWYQQTPGQGLQFLFEYFSETQRNKGNFPGRFSGRQFSNSRSEMNVSTLELGDSALYLCASSSQSGLSPAFTDTQYFGPGTRLTVL.

This clonotype showed up many times. The V and J genes are TRBV28 and TRBJ1-5; TRBD1 matches 9 bases. J lost 0 bases, V lost 1 base, and 4 bases had no gene match. Looked up from germline, CDR1 is MDHEN and CDR2 is SYDVKM. The CDR3 is made up of 17 amino acids. CDR3 DNA: TGTGCCAGCAGTTTATTTACAGGGGGCTCTAGCAATCAGCCCCAGCATTTT. Encoded protein: CASSLFTGGSSNQPQHF.

This clonotype has at least ten counts. V is TRBV28 and J is TRBJ2-7, with D perhaps given as TRBD1 or TRBD2 (6 bases each). CDR1 and CDR2 from the germline V gene are MDHEN and SYDVKM. The V gene lost 6 bases and the J gene lost 2 bases, with 17 bases spanning the gap. The CDR3 sequence is 15 residues long. CDR3 residues: CASSLQGGLTYEQYF. CDR3 sequence (DNA): TGTGCCAGCAGCCTCCAAGGGGGGCTGACCTACGAGCAGTACTTC.

Comment on this clonotype: A much larger clonotype is one base distant, so this may be a read error. The CDR3 carries no conserved terminal phenylalanine or tryptophan, so it likely arises from a read error. The chain employs TRBV11-1 and TRBJ2-1, with D possibly being TRBD1 (6 bases). V lost 5 bases and J lost 5, with 16 bases in between. CDR3 length: 15 residues. The germline CDR1 and CDR2 sequences are SGHAT and FQDESV (reference sequence). This CDR3 is CASSITATGNNEQFS. In nucleotides, the CDR3 is TGTGCCAGCAGCATAACGGCCACAGGGAACAATGAGCAGTTCTCC.

This clonotype was detected many times. V usage is TRBV20-1 and J usage is TRBJ2-7; tentatively, D is TRBD2 (5 bases). This CDR3 has 13 amino acids. In germline, CDR1 is DFQATT, CDR2 SNEGSKA (reference sequence). V gave up 1 base and J gave up 4 bases, with 11 bases separating them. This CDR3 is CSARGRDFYEQYF. For the CDR3, the DNA is TGCAGTGCTAGAGGCCGGGATTTTTACGAGCAGTACTTC.

This clonotype was found many times. The chain recombines TRBV7-2 with TRBJ2-3; D not resolved. The CDR3 covers 13 residues. V was clipped by 4 bases and J by 6 bases, with 11 bases between them. Germline V gives CDR1 SGHTA, CDR2 FQGNSA. The CDR3 DNA sequence: TGTGCCAGCAGCTCCCTTTCTGTGGATACGCAGTATTTT. It encodes CASSSLSVDTQYF.

This clonotype appeared many times. The chain uses TRBV6-2 or TRBV6-3 and TRBJ2-3; D is unresolved. Germline V gene data show CDR1 as MNHEY and CDR2 as SVGEGT. V dropped 7 bases and J dropped 2 bases, with 16 bases sitting between them. The CDR3 is 15 amino acids. CDR3 sequence (DNA): TGTGCCAGCACCGACCGTCGAGGCAACACAGATACGCAGTATTTT. The encoded protein is CASTDRRGNTDTQYF.

Ten or more counts support this clonotype. The V call is TRBV12-3 or TRBV12-4, the J call TRBJ2-1; D is unresolved. There are 15 residues in the CDR3. Trimming removed 7 bases from V and 6 bases from J, with 19 bases in between. CDR3 amino acids: CASTPTARLPNEQFF. As DNA, the CDR3 is TGTGCCAGCACCCCCACCGCTAGGCTACCCAATGAGCAGTTCTTC.

Only a few counts were recorded for this clonotype. This chain connects TRBV25-1 to TRBJ2-5; TRBD1 might be the D (6 bases). The V end was cut by 5 bases, the J end by 2 bases, with 15 bases between. Looked up from germline, CDR1 is MGHDK and CDR2 is SYGVNS. The CDR3 runs 15 residues. The CDR3 nucleotides read TGTGCCAGCAGTAGTCTGACAGGTTTTCAAGAGACCCAGTACTTC. Translated, it gives CASSSLTGFQETQYF.

This clonotype was found many times. This chain uses TRBV5-1 with TRBJ2-2, with D uncertain. V was shortened by 3 bases and J by 6 bases, with 9 bases between the two germline ends. CDR1 is SGHRS and CDR2 is YFSETQ in the germline V gene. The CDR3 covers 13 residues. CDR3 DNA: TGCGCCAGCAGCTGGGTCGGCCCCGGGGAGCTGTTTTTT. Translating it yields CASSWVGPGELFF.

At least ten counts were recorded for this clonotype. The chain combines TRBV7-2 with TRBJ2-3, with 7 positions matching TRBD2. The CDR3 consists of 17 residues. CDR1 SGHTA and CDR2 FQGNSA come from the germline V gene. J was trimmed by 2 bases and V by 4 bases; bases with no gene match: 12. CDR3 sequence: CASSSGVSAGSTDTQYF. The CDR3 bases are TGTGCCAGCAGCTCTGGGGTCTCAGCGGGATCCACAGATACGCAGTATTTT.

This clonotype turned up a few times. V is TRBV29-1 and J is TRBJ2-1; 9 nucleotides line up with TRBD1. Trimming cost V 4 bases and J 11 bases; bases outside gene matches: 12. From germline, CDR1 is SQVTM and CDR2 ANQGSEA. The CDR3 is 14 amino acids. The CDR3 sequence is CSVGGQGNHRQQFF. In DNA form, the CDR3 reads TGCAGCGTTGGGGGACAGGGCAACCACAGGCAGCAGTTCTTC.